This TCR beta chain comes out of a study of a mutant IDH1 vaccine in newly diagnosed glioma. For the study at large: The treated group averaged approximately 42 years old and was around 60% male, around 38% female. Patients previously underwent radiotherapy, temozolomide, or both, and most underwent both.

The time point is: baseline, week 1 (first vaccination visit). The treatment was: pre-vaccination baseline after standard-of-care therapy. Method: immunoSEQ multiplex PCR; TCRdb's copy keeps in-frame clones and lacks some. The sample shows roughly 70,000 clones, about 86% of them seen only once. The CDR3 has 12 amino acids. Germline CDR1 and CDR2: SGHAT and FQNNGV. Trimming left V 5 bases short and J 7 bases short, with 6 bases between. The clonotype originates from a young woman with glioma. Some clones in this sample may be carry-over from other donors' samples. This chain links TRBV11-2 with TRBJ1-6; D is ambiguous. Specimen: peripheral blood mononuclear cells (PBMCs), collected from a glioma patient treated with radiotherapy, temozolomide or both. The CDR3 DNA sequence: TGTGCCAGCAGCGCACACAATTCACCCCTCCACTTT. Encoded protein: CASSAHNSPLHF. The complete variable domain, with remaining parts taken from reference TRBV11-2 and TRBJ1-6, reads EAGVAQSPRYKIIEKRQSVAFWCNPISGHATLYWYQQILGQGPKLLIQFQNNGVVDDSQLPKDRFSAERLKGVDSTLKIQPAKLEDSAVYLCASSAHNSPLHFGNGTRLTVT.